A single sample gave rise to the 26 T cell receptor beta chains below, sequenced in a study of T cell repertoires in cytomegalovirus infection. TCRdb recomputed calls from the reads with MiXCR, one row per CDR3 protein. Here the sample spans 600,000 to 800,000 distinct CDR3 sequences, 20% to 30% being singletons. What was sequenced was CD8+ T cells from PBMCs. The receptors stem from a human donor in good health (CMV status not recorded). Some clones in this sample may be carry-over from other donors' samples.

This clonotype has just a few counts. This sequence joins TRBV7-9 and TRBJ1-5; D call uncertain. The CDR3 loop spans 15 amino acids. The germline V and J ends were trimmed by 2 bases and 0 bases, with 8 bases remaining between them. The germline V gene has CDR1 SEHNR and CDR2 FQNEAQ (reference sequence). CDR3 nucleotide sequence: TGTGCCAGCAGCTTATCGACAACTAGCAATCAGCCCCAGCATTTT. This codes for CASSLSTTSNQPQHF.

This clonotype was counted between two and nine times. The CDR3 bases are TGTGCCAGCAGTTACACAGGACGGAATGAGCAGTTCTTC. Translation: CASSYTGRNEQFF. The V and J genes are TRBV6-6 and TRBJ2-1; perhaps TRBD1 as D (5 bases). Germline V CDR1 and CDR2: MNHNY, SVGAGI (reference sequence). V was pared by 2 bases and J by 7 bases, with 9 bases between. The CDR3 extends over 13 amino acids.

Of note for this clonotype: One end of the junction is discordant with germline, which a read error may explain. This chain uses TRBV12-3 or TRBV12-4 with TRBJ1-1; D is unresolved. The CDR3 length is 14 residues. CDR3 sequence reads: CARSFESLSPEAFF. The CDR3 DNA reads as TGTGCCAGGAGTTTCGAAAGTCTGTCTCCTGAAGCTTTCTTT.

The chain uses TRBV19 and TRBJ2-1, with D hard to call. CDR1 is LNHDA and CDR2 is SQIVND in the germline V gene (reference sequence). The length of the CDR3 is 14 residues. V shed 1 base and J shed 2 bases, with 6 bases lying between them. CDR3 sequence reads: CASSIGATYNEQFF. CDR3 bases: TGTGCCAGTAGTATAGGGGCGACCTACAATGAGCAGTTCTTC.

J is TRBJ2-1 and V is TRBV19, with D possibly TRBD2 on 7 matching bases. This CDR3 has 16 residues. Germline assignment: CDR1 LNHDA and CDR2 SQIVND (reference sequence). Trimming took off 9 bases at V and 8 bases at J, with 26 bases between the two ends. The CDR3 region is CASSTPRAGEGYEQFF. The CDR3 DNA follows: TGTGCCAGCAGCACCCCGCGGGCAGGGGAGGGTTATGAGCAGTTCTTC.

This clonotype was counted between two and nine times. This rearrangement joins TRBV2 to TRBJ2-1; TRBD2 matches at 9 bases. CDR1 and CDR2 from the germline V gene are SNHLY and FYNNEI. V lost 8 bases to trimming and J lost 7 bases; unmatched junction nucleotides: 12. This CDR3 is 15 amino acids long. The CDR3 nucleotides are TGTGCCAGCGATGGGGGCGGGGGGGCCGTTAATGAGCAGTTCTTC. Protein: CASDGGGGAVNEQFF.

This clonotype has only a few counts. V gene TRBV12-3 or TRBV12-4 combines with J gene TRBJ1-3, with no clear D. The CDR3 has 12 residues. Between the trimmed V and J ends, which lost 9 bases and 4 bases, there was a span of 10 bases. CDR3 nucleotide sequence: TGTGCCAGTATCCCCGCCGGAAACACCATATATTTT. This codes for CASIPAGNTIYF.

This clonotype was recorded at least ten times. This sequence joins TRBV28 and TRBJ1-4; 8 nucleotides align to TRBD1. The CDR3 is 15 residues long. V lost 5 bases and J lost 5; bases outside the gene matches: 7. Germline assignment: CDR1 MDHEN and CDR2 SYDVKM. This CDR3 reads CASSERTGRNEKLFF. CDR3 coding DNA: TGTGCCAGCAGTGAAAGGACAGGGAGGAATGAAAAACTGTTTTTT. Using reference TRBV28 and TRBJ1-4 for the parts outside the CDR3, the full variable domain is DVKVTQSSRYLVKRTGEKVFLECVQDMDHENMFWYRQDPGLGLRLIYFSYDVKMKEKGDIPEGYSVSREKKERFSLILESASTNQTSMYLCASSERTGRNEKLFFGSGTQLSVL.

J is TRBJ2-1 and V is TRBV7-8; D gene unclear. The ends were cut back, 1 base at V and 1 base at J, with 14 bases in the middle. The germline V gene has CDR1 SGHVS and CDR2 FQNEAQ. There are 17 residues in the CDR3. CDR3 bases: TGTGCCAGCAGCTTAGATGCCCGTAGTGTGTCCTACAATGAGCAGTTCTTC. Translated: CASSLDARSVSYNEQFF.

CDR3 DNA sequence: TGTGCCAGCACTTGGACGGTGGGGGACACTGAAGCTTTCTTT. Translating gives CASTWTVGDTEAFF. The genes are TRBV6-1 and TRBJ1-1; weak D call: TRBD1 (5 bases). Looked up from germline, CDR1 is MNHNS and CDR2 is SASEGT. The CDR3 is 14 amino acids. V was cut by 7 bases and J by 3 bases, with 15 bases left in between.

The V gene is TRBV6-2 or TRBV6-3, the J gene TRBJ2-1; D not certain. CDR1 is MNHEY, CDR2 SVGEGT, per germline. CDR3 length: 14 amino acids. V was cut by 11 bases and J by 0 bases, with 14 bases left in between. CDR3 coding DNA: TGTGCCGCTGGATTACTGAGCTCCTACAATGAGCAGTTCTTC. This encodes CAAGLLSSYNEQFF.

Only a few counts were recorded for this clonotype. The rearrangement links TRBV6-2 or TRBV6-3 to TRBJ1-6; no definite D call. Germline V gene data show CDR1 as MNHEY and CDR2 as SVGEGT. The CDR3 runs to 16 residues. The V gene lost 5 bases and the J gene lost 7 bases, with 18 bases spanning the gap. Written as DNA, the CDR3 is TGTGCCAGCAGTCCATCTAGACCGGGATACAATTCACCCCTCCACTTT. Translating gives CASSPSRPGYNSPLHF.

This clonotype was seen at least ten times. V usage is TRBV7-9 and J usage is TRBJ1-1; D call uncertain. From germline, CDR1 is SEHNR and CDR2 FQNEAQ (reference sequence). The CDR3 runs 12 residues. Trimming removed 3 bases at V and 1 base at J, with 3 bases between. The CDR3 here is CASSFWNTEAFF. The CDR3 region has the DNA TGTGCCAGCAGCTTCTGGAACACTGAAGCTTTCTTT.

Comment on this clonotype: This clone may be a read error of a much larger clone one base away. A read error is likely, as this CDR3 ends without the conserved phenylalanine or tryptophan. The gene calls are TRBV7-2 and TRBJ2-1; weak D call: TRBD2 (5 bases). The germline CDR1 and CDR2 sequences are SGHTA and FQGNSA. Trimming took 5 bases from V and 2 from J, leaving 13 bases between them. The CDR3 totals 15 residues. CDR3 coding DNA: TGTGCCAGCAGCCCTCCGGGGTCTACCTACAATGAGCAGTTCTGC. Translation gives CASSPPGSTYNEQFC.

The chain employs TRBV5-5 and TRBJ2-3, with D possibly being TRBD2 (5 bases). There are 11 residues in the CDR3. Trimming left V 4 bases short and J 14 bases short, with 14 bases between. CDR1 is SGHKS, CDR2 YYEKEE, per germline (reference sequence). The CDR3, as DNA: TGTGCCAGCAGCCCAGGCGTTGGGAGGTATTTT. This sequence encodes CASSPGVGRYF.

The V gene is TRBV27, the J gene TRBJ2-3; 8 bases fit TRBD1. In germline, CDR1 is MNHEY, CDR2 SMNVEV (reference sequence). CDR3 length equals 14 residues. V lost 8 bases to trimming and J lost 6 bases; unmatched junction nucleotides: 10. The CDR3 loop reads CASGRGTGVDTQYF. In DNA, the CDR3 is TGTGCCAGCGGCAGAGGGACAGGAGTTGATACGCAGTATTTT.

This clonotype was recorded a few times. The chain links TRBV25-1 to TRBJ2-3; a weak D match, TRBD2 (5 bases). CDR1 and CDR2 from the germline V gene are MGHDK and SYGVNS. The V gene lost 3 bases and the J gene lost 9 bases, with 10 bases spanning the gap. The CDR3 has 12 residues. The CDR3 region has the DNA TGTGCCAGCAGTGAGGACTGGGGAACGCAGTATTTT. Translating gives CASSEDWGTQYF.

This clonotype was observed a handful of times. The chain combines TRBV6-5 with TRBJ2-2; D gene unclear. V was trimmed by 2 bases and J by 5 bases, leaving 9 bases between them. This CDR3 comprises 14 residues. The germline gives CDR1 MNHEY, CDR2 SVGAGI. The CDR3 is CASSYTRRTGELFF. The CDR3 DNA is TGTGCCAGCAGTTACACCCGGCGGACCGGGGAGCTGTTTTTT.

This clonotype was detected a few times. The chain links TRBV28 to TRBJ2-5; no reliable D call. There are 13 residues in the CDR3. Germline assignment: CDR1 MDHEN and CDR2 SYDVKM. V was trimmed by 7 bases and J by 1 base, leaving 10 bases between them. The CDR3 sequence: CASTKAPQETQYF. DNA of the CDR3: TGTGCCAGCACTAAGGCTCCCCAAGAGACCCAGTACTTC.

This clonotype was detected only once. A much bigger clone sits one base away, suggesting this may be a read error. The genes are TRBV7-9 and TRBJ2-1, with 11 bases aligning to TRBD2. The CDR3 totals 18 residues. The germline gives CDR1 SEHNR, CDR2 FQNEAQ (reference sequence). V lost 5 bases and J lost 11; bases outside the gene matches: 20. In DNA form, the CDR3 reads TGTGCCAGCAGCCCATCCCGGCTAGCGGGGGGCCGGAGGGGTAAGCAGTTCTTC. Amino acids: CASSPSRLAGGRRGKQFF.

J is TRBJ1-6 and V is TRBV14; D is perhaps TRBD1 (5 bases). The CDR3 runs 15 residues. Trimming cost V 1 base and J 9 bases, with 13 bases left between them. Germline V gene lookup returns CDR1 SGHDN and CDR2 FVKESK. The DNA for the CDR3 is TGTGCCAGCAGCCAAGCAGGGAGGCGTGGTTCACCCCTCCACTTT. Protein product: CASSQAGRRGSPLHF. The full variable domain, rest sourced from reference TRBV14 and TRBJ1-6, is EAGVTQFPSHSVIEKGQTVTLRCDPISGHDNLYWYRRVMGKEIKFLLHFVKESKQDESGMPNNRFLAERTGGTYSTLKVQPAELEDSGVYFCASSQAGRRGSPLHFGNGTRLTVT.

The J gene is TRBJ1-5, the V gene TRBV4-3, with TRBD1 as a possible D gene (5 bases). V shed 0 bases and J shed 7 bases, with 19 bases lying between them. This CDR3 has 17 residues. CDR1 and CDR2 from the germline V gene are LGHNA and YSLEER. DNA of the CDR3: TGCGCCAGCAGCCAAGATCCCCCGATAGGGACGTACCAGCCCCAGCATTTT. Amino acid sequence: CASSQDPPIGTYQPQHF.

The V gene is TRBV2, the J gene TRBJ2-1; 9 bases map to TRBD1. This CDR3 has 12 residues. V was clipped by 10 bases and J by 8 bases; unmatched bases: 6. The germline CDR1 and CDR2 sequences are SNHLY and FYNNEI. The CDR3 region has the DNA TGTGCCACCCGGACAGGGGACTATGAGCAGTTCTTC. Protein: CATRTGDYEQFF.

The chain recombines TRBV24-1 with TRBJ1-2; D gene ambiguous. The CDR3 loop spans 12 amino acids. The V gene's germline CDR1 is KGHDR and CDR2 SFDVKD. Trimming removed 1 base at V and 4 bases at J, with 3 bases between. CDR3 DNA: TGTGCCACCAGTGATTTACTCTATGGCTACACCTTC. Amino acid sequence: CATSDLLYGYTF.

This sequence joins TRBV5-6 and TRBJ1-2; tentative D call: TRBD1 (5 bases). V lost 5 bases and J lost 6, with 35 bases in between. Germline CDR1 SGHDT, CDR2 YYEEEE. The CDR3 spans 20 residues. CDR3 DNA sequence: TGTGCCAGCAGTTCAACCGAGGGGATTCAGGTGGTCCCCACTCTAGATGGCTACACCTTC. It codes for CASSSTEGIQVVPTLDGYTF. Supplemented by reference TRBV5-6 and TRBJ1-2, the full variable domain reads DAGVTQSPTHLIKTRGQQVTLRCSPKSGHDTVSWYQQALGQGPQFIFQYYEEEERQRGNFPDRFSGHQFPNYSSELNVNALLLGDSALYLCASSSTEGIQVVPTLDGYTFGSGTRLTVV.

This clonotype was detected only a few times. The chain combines TRBV7-9 with TRBJ2-1; perhaps TRBD2 as D (5 bases). Germline V lookup: CDR1 SEHNR, CDR2 FQNEAQ (reference sequence). V was pared by 5 bases and J by 2 bases, with 10 bases between. This CDR3 is built from 14 residues. CDR3 in DNA: TGTGCCAGCAGCAGATCCGGGACCTACAATGAGCAGTTCTTC. It is translated as CASSRSGTYNEQFF.